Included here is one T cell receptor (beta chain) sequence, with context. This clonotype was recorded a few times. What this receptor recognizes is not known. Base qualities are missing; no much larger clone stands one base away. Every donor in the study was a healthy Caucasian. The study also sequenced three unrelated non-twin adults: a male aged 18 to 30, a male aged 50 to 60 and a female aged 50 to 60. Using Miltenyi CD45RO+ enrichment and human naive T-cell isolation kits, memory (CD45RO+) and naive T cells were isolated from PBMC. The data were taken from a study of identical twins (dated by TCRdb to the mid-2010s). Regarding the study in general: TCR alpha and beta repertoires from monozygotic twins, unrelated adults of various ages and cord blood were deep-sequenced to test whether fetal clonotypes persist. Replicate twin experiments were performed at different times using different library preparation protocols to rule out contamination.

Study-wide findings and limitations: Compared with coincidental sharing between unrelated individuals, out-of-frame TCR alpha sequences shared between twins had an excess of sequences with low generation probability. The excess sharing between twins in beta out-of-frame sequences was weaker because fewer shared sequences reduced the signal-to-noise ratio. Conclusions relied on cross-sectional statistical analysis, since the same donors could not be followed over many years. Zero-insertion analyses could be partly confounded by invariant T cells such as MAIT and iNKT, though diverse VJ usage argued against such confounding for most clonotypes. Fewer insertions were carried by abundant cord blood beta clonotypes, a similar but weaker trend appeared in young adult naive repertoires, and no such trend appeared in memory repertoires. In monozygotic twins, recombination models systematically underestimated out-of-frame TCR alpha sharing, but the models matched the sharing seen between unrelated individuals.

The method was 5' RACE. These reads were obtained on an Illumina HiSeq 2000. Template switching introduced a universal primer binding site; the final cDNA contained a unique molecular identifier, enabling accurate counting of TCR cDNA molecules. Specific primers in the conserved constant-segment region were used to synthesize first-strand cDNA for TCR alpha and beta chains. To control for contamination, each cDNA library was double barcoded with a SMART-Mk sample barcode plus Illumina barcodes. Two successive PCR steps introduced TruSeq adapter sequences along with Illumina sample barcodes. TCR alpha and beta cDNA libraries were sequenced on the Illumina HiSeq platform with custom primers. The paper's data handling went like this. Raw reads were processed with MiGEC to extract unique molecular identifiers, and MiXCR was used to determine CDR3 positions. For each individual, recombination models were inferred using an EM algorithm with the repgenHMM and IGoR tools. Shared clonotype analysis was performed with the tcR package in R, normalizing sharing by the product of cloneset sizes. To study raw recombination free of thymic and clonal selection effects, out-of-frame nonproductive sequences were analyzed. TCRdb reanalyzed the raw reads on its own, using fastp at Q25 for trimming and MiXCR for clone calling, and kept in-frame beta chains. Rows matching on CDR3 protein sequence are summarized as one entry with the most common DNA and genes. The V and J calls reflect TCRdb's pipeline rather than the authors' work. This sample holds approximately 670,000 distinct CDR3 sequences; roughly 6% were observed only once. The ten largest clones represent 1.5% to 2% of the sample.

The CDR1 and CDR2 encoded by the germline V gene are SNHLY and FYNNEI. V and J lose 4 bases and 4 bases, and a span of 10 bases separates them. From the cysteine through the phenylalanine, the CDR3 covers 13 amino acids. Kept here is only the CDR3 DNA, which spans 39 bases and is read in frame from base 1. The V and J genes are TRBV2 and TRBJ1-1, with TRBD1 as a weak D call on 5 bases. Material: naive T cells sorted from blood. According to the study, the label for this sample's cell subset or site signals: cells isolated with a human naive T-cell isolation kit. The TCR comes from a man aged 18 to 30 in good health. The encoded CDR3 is CASSGQRGTEAFF. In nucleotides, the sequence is TGTGCCAGCAGTGGACAGCGGGGCACTGAAGCTTTCTTT.